These 32 T cell receptor beta chains share one sample of origin, sequenced in a study of T cell repertoires in cytomegalovirus infection. These receptors' targets are unknown. TCRdb called the reads again in MiXCR, with one record for every CDR3 protein. The table lists around 200,000 distinct CDR3 sequences, roughly 34% of them singletons. Material: CD8+ T cells from cultured PBMCs, obtained from culture after CMV antigen stimulation. Receptors originate from a human donor in good health (CMV status not recorded). Some clones in this sample may be carry-over from other donors' samples.

V gene TRBV2 combines with J gene TRBJ2-3, with 11 bases lining up with TRBD2. Trimming removed 2 bases from V and 3 bases from J; junction bases left unmatched: 10. The CDR3 is made up of 18 amino acids. The germline V gene has CDR1 SNHLY and CDR2 FYNNEI. CDR3 sequence: CASSEFSGGAGGTDTQYF. The CDR3, as DNA: TGTGCCAGCAGTGAATTTAGCGGGGGGGCCGGAGGGACAGATACGCAGTATTTT.

This sequence joins TRBV4-2 and TRBJ2-3; D unclear. V dropped 0 bases and J dropped 4 bases, with 8 bases sitting between them. The CDR3 contains 14 residues. Germline V CDR1 and CDR2: LGHNA, YNFKEQ. CDR3 amino acids: CASSQEGRADTQYF. The CDR3 DNA is TGTGCCAGCAGCCAAGAAGGTCGGGCAGATACGCAGTATTTT.

To note about this clonotype: The junction shows a germline mismatch at one end, possibly a read error. J is TRBJ2-5 and V is TRBV2, with 12 bases that match TRBD1. Germline CDR1 reads SNHLY; CDR2 reads FYNNEI. CDR3 length: 13 amino acids. Here the CDR3 reads CASRDRGQETQHF. CDR3 coding DNA: TGTGCCAGCCGGGACAGGGGGCAAGAGACCCAGCACTTC.

This clonotype was detected a few times. A read error may account for a junction end that differs from germline. This chain uses TRBV7-9 with TRBJ2-1, with 7 bases lining up with TRBD1. This CDR3 has 15 residues. The V gene's germline CDR1 is SEHNR and CDR2 FQNEAQ (reference sequence). The CDR3 coding sequence is TGTGCCAGCTGCTTGGGGGACAGTACCTACAATGAGCAGTTCTTC. This codes for CASCLGDSTYNEQFF.

The gene calls are TRBV20-1 and TRBJ2-3, with 9 bases lining up with TRBD2. Trimming cost V 0 bases and J 2 bases; bases outside gene matches: 9. Per germline, CDR1 DFQATT and CDR2 SNEGSKA (reference sequence). There are 17 residues in the CDR3. The CDR3 spells CSARELREGTFTDTQYF. DNA for the CDR3: TGCAGTGCTAGAGAACTGCGGGAGGGAACCTTCACAGATACGCAGTATTTT.

This clonotype was found many times. The chain couples TRBV28 to TRBJ2-1; possible D gene TRBD2, 5 bases. The length of the CDR3 is 17 residues. Germline V gene sequence: CDR1 MDHEN, CDR2 SYDVKM. The V gene lost 3 bases and the J gene lost 8 bases, with 23 bases spanning the gap. The CDR3 coding sequence is TGTGCCAGCAGTTTGAAATATGCGGGCCCTGTGTTTGATGAGCAGTTCTTC. This translates into CASSLKYAGPVFDEQFF.

A note on this clonotype: Since no conserved phenylalanine or tryptophan closes the CDR3, a read error is the likely cause. This chain uses TRBV12-3 or TRBV12-4 with TRBJ2-1; a weak D match, TRBD1 (6 bases). This CDR3 has 13 residues. Trimming shortened V by 5 bases and J by 12 bases, and 17 bases separated the two germline ends. CDR3 sequence (DNA): TGTGCCAGCAGTCAGGGGTCAATTTTAGGGCAGTTCTTA. Translation: CASSQGSILGQFL.

This clonotype was seen a handful of times. The DNA for the CDR3 is TGCAGCGTTGAAGATTGGGTCAGGGGAAGGACCGGGGAGCTGTTTTTT. It translates to CSVEDWVRGRTGELFF. V usage is TRBV29-1 and J usage is TRBJ2-2, with D possibly TRBD1 on 6 matching bases. Germline assignment: CDR1 SQVTM and CDR2 ANQGSEA. The CDR3 runs to 16 residues. The V end lost 0 bases, the J end lost 5 bases, and 16 bases lay between the germline ends.

The chain has TRBV10-2 and TRBJ2-2, with D perhaps TRBD2 (6 bases). The CDR3 has 12 residues. Trimming stripped 11 bases from V and 3 bases from J, with 10 bases between. CDR1 and CDR2 (germline): WSHSY, SAAADI. The CDR3 loop reads CAAERDTGELFF. The CDR3, as DNA: TGCGCCGCGGAGCGGGACACCGGGGAGCTGTTTTTT.

This clonotype has a handful of counts. The J gene is TRBJ1-5, the V gene TRBV7-9, with D uncertain. Between the trimmed V and J ends, which lost 1 base and 3 bases, there was a span of 10 bases. CDR1 SEHNR and CDR2 FQNEAQ come from the germline V gene (reference sequence). The CDR3 is made up of 15 amino acids. CDR3 sequence (DNA): TGTGCCAGCAGCTTAGGGGGATTTAACAATCAGCCCCAGCATTTT. Protein product: CASSLGGFNNQPQHF.

The chain joins TRBV7-9 to TRBJ2-1; D unresolved. The germline CDR1 and CDR2 sequences are SEHNR and FQNEAQ (reference sequence). The CDR3 runs 15 residues. The germline V and J ends were trimmed by 5 bases and 0 bases, with 11 bases remaining between them. The CDR3 coding sequence is TGTGCCAGCAGCCCAACAGAGGACTCCTACAATGAGCAGTTCTTC. Amino acids: CASSPTEDSYNEQFF.

In this sample, this clonotype turned up a few times. The chain joins TRBV2 to TRBJ1-6, with 8 bases lining up with TRBD1. This CDR3 comprises 16 residues. Germline loops: CDR1 SNHLY, CDR2 FYNNEI. The V and J ends lost 5 bases and 3 bases, in that order; junction bases with no gene match: 6. Here the CDR3 DNA reads TGTGCCAGCAGTTTGCAGGGGGCTAACTATAATTCACCCCTCCACTTT. It specifies CASSLQGANYNSPLHF.

This chain joins TRBV2 and TRBJ2-1; 12 nucleotides agree with TRBD1. This CDR3 spans 14 amino acids. Germline trimming cut 8 bases from V and 6 bases from J; bases unmatched to any gene: 5. CDR1 and CDR2 (germline): SNHLY, FYNNEI. CDR3 loop: CASPGQGARNEQFF. The CDR3 nucleotides are TGTGCCAGCCCGGGACAGGGGGCGCGCAATGAGCAGTTCTTC.

This clonotype was observed a handful of times. The chain recombines TRBV11-2 with TRBJ2-4; tentative D call: TRBD1 (5 bases). The CDR3 covers 17 residues. Germline V gives CDR1 SGHAT, CDR2 FQNNGV. Trimming took 9 bases from V and 0 from J, leaving 21 bases between them. CDR3 loop: CASCRSREQAAKNIQYF. DNA of the CDR3: TGTGCCAGTTGCCGAAGCAGGGAACAAGCAGCCAAAAACATTCAGTACTTC.

A few counts support this clonotype. V and J are TRBV12-3 or TRBV12-4 and TRBJ2-1; TRBD2 is a possible D gene (7 bases). The ends were cut back, 7 bases at V and 6 bases at J, with 22 bases in the middle. CDR3 length equals 16 residues. The chain's CDR3 is CASTLGGGKWGNEQFF. CDR3 coding DNA: TGTGCCAGCACTCTAGGGGGGGGAAAGTGGGGCAATGAGCAGTTCTTC.

This clonotype was seen more than once but under ten times. The J gene is TRBJ1-2, the V gene TRBV6-5; maybe TRBD1 (6 bases). The CDR3 contains 13 residues. Per the germline V gene, CDR1 is MNHEY and CDR2 is SVGAGI. V was shortened by 7 bases and J by 5 bases, with 14 bases between the two germline ends. DNA for the CDR3: TGTGCCAGCAAGCCGGGACACAAATATGGCTACACCTTC. As protein: CASKPGHKYGYTF.

This clonotype has only a few counts. The rearrangement joins TRBV5-1 to TRBJ1-2, with a possible D match to TRBD1 (6 bases). In germline, CDR1 is SGHRS, CDR2 YFSETQ. This CDR3 has 16 amino acids. Trimming cost V 0 bases and J 7 bases, with 19 bases left between them. The CDR3 is CASSLVSGENLGGYTF. The CDR3 DNA reads as TGCGCCAGCAGCTTGGTTTCAGGGGAGAACCTAGGTGGCTACACCTTC.

The chain carries TRBV7-9 and TRBJ2-7; 7 nucleotides match TRBD2. CDR3 size: 14 residues. CDR1 and CDR2 (germline): SEHNR, FQNEAQ (reference sequence). J gave up 2 bases and V 3 bases, and 4 bases lay outside the gene matches. CDR3 region: CASSFGGIAYEQYF. In DNA form, the CDR3 reads TGTGCCAGCAGCTTCGGGGGGATCGCCTACGAGCAGTACTTC.

This clonotype was observed a handful of times. The J gene is TRBJ2-1, the V gene TRBV24-1; 9 bases align to TRBD2. The CDR3 spans 15 residues. Trimming at V came to 5 bases and at J to 7 bases, leaving 8 bases not matched to a gene. Germline V gene lookup returns CDR1 KGHDR and CDR2 SFDVKD. For the CDR3, the DNA is TGTGCCACCAGTGGACCCGGGACTAGCCTAAATGAGCAGTTCTTC. It codes for CATSGPGTSLNEQFF.

The chain carries TRBV12-5 and TRBJ1-5; D is unclear. The CDR3 is 13 residues long. The germline CDR1 and CDR2 sequences are LGHNT and FRNRAP. Trimming took 7 bases from V and 4 from J, leaving 11 bases between them. The CDR3 coding sequence is TGTGCTAGTGCCTTCCCCGGGAATCAGCCCCAGCATTTT. This translates into CASAFPGNQPQHF. Drawing the rest from reference TRBV12-5 and TRBJ1-5, the complete variable domain is DARVTQTPRHKVTEMGQEVTMRCQPILGHNTVFWYRQTMMQGLELLAYFRNRAPLDDSGMPKDRFSAEMPDATLATLKIQPSEPRDSAVYFCASAFPGNQPQHFGDGTRLSIL.

The CDR3 sequence is CASSPGPFSVNEQFF. The CDR3, as DNA: TGTGCCAGCAGTCCGGGACCGTTTTCTGTGAATGAGCAGTTCTTC. The chain couples TRBV7-2 to TRBJ2-1, with D possibly being TRBD1 or TRBD2 (5 bases each). This CDR3 has 15 amino acids. The germline V gene encodes CDR1 SGHTA and CDR2 FQGNSA. Deletions cut 6 bases from V and 7 bases from J, with 19 bases between.

V is TRBV4-1 and J is TRBJ2-1, with D perhaps matching TRBD1 (6 bases). Germline V CDR1 and CDR2: MGHRA, YSYEKL. V was trimmed by 1 base and J by 6 bases, leaving 13 bases between them. The CDR3 sequence is 15 residues long. The CDR3 is CASSQVLQGGNEQFF. The CDR3 DNA reads TGCGCCAGCAGCCAAGTATTACAGGGCGGCAATGAGCAGTTCTTC.

The genes are TRBV7-6 and TRBJ2-5; 9 bases agree with TRBD2. The CDR3 totals 14 residues. Germline CDR1 and CDR2: SGHVS and FNYEAQ. Trimming at V came to 3 bases and at J to 1 base, leaving 0 bases not matched to a gene. CDR3 sequence reads: CASSLGLAQETQYF. The DNA of the CDR3 is TGTGCCAGCAGCTTGGGACTAGCCCAAGAGACCCAGTACTTC.

This clonotype was counted at least ten times. The chain joins TRBV5-1 to TRBJ1-2, with D tentatively TRBD1 (6 bases). Looked up from germline, CDR1 is SGHRS and CDR2 is YFSETQ. This CDR3 is 15 amino acids long. The ends were cut back, 0 bases at V and 2 bases at J, with 11 bases in the middle. CDR3 protein: CASSLDQTGNYGYTF. The CDR3 nucleotides are TGCGCCAGCAGCTTGGACCAAACAGGGAACTATGGCTACACCTTC.

This clonotype occurred many times. The chain recombines TRBV7-6 with TRBJ2-2, with 10 nucleotides matching TRBD2. This CDR3 is 17 amino acids long. Per germline, CDR1 SGHVS and CDR2 FNYEAQ. V gave up 5 bases and J gave up 4 bases; unmatched junction bases: 10. In DNA form, the CDR3 reads TGTGCCAGCAGCAAGGCGACTAGCGGGTGGGGCACCGGGGAGCTGTTTTTT. It codes for CASSKATSGWGTGELFF.

This clonotype was detected a few times. J is TRBJ1-3 and V is TRBV6-5, with no clear D. V lost 5 bases and J lost 0, with 11 bases in between. The CDR3 has 15 amino acids. The germline V gene encodes CDR1 MNHEY and CDR2 SVGAGI. Here the CDR3 reads CASSGDIYSGNTIYF. CDR3 nucleotide sequence: TGTGCCAGCAGTGGAGACATATACTCTGGAAACACCATATATTTT.

This sequence joins TRBV7-4 and TRBJ1-2, with a possible D match to TRBD1 (6 bases). V was clipped by 4 bases and J by 3 bases, with 15 bases between them. Germline CDR1 reads SGHVT; CDR2 reads SQSDAQ. This CDR3 spans 15 amino acids. CDR3: CASSSGGVVDYGYTF. CDR3 coding DNA: TGTGCCAGCAGCTCCGGGGGCGTAGTGGACTATGGCTACACCTTC.

The chain uses TRBV19 and TRBJ2-3, with a weak D call TRBD2 (5 bases). The germline CDR1 and CDR2 sequences are LNHDA and SQIVND (reference sequence). The CDR3 runs to 16 residues. The germline V and J ends were trimmed by 3 bases and 0 bases, with 13 bases remaining between them. The CDR3 region has the DNA TGTGCCAGTAGTATGGGCCGGGGATATAGCACAGATACGCAGTATTTT. Protein sequence: CASSMGRGYSTDTQYF.

In this sample, this clonotype turned up a few times. The chain carries TRBV29-1 and TRBJ2-1; 11 bases map to TRBD2. This CDR3 has 18 amino acids. The germline gives CDR1 SQVTM, CDR2 ANQGSEA. V gave up 7 bases and J gave up 2 bases; unmatched junction bases: 16. Here the CDR3 reads CSGQVAGGPQLPYNEQFF. CDR3 DNA: TGCAGCGGACAAGTAGCGGGAGGGCCCCAGCTGCCCTACAATGAGCAGTTCTTC.

V is TRBV28 and J is TRBJ1-2; D is uncertain. The CDR3 has 16 amino acids. V was shortened by 3 bases and J by 2 bases, with 16 bases between the two germline ends. Germline values: CDR1 MDHEN, CDR2 SYDVKM. The CDR3 nucleotides read TGTGCCAGCAGTTTTGGGGAGGCTGACGGGAACTATGGCTACACCTTC. Translated: CASSFGEADGNYGYTF.

The rearrangement joins TRBV5-4 to TRBJ2-3, with 8 bases that match TRBD2. The CDR3 runs 16 residues. Germline trimming cut 2 bases from V and 2 bases from J; bases unmatched to any gene: 7. Per germline, CDR1 SGHNT and CDR2 YYREEE (reference sequence). CDR3 bases: TGTGCCAGCAGCTTCGGGACTAGAGGGAACACAGATACGCAGTATTTT. The encoded protein is CASSFGTRGNTDTQYF.

At least ten counts were recorded for this clonotype. This rearrangement joins TRBV7-2 to TRBJ2-5; TRBD2 agrees at 12 bases. This CDR3 has 15 amino acids. The germline V gene has CDR1 SGHTA and CDR2 FQGNSA. Trimming cost V 4 bases and J 5 bases; bases outside gene matches: 5. CDR3 nucleotide sequence: TGTGCCAGCAGCTCTGGACTAGCGGGACAGGAGACCCAGTACTTC. Encoded protein: CASSSGLAGQETQYF.